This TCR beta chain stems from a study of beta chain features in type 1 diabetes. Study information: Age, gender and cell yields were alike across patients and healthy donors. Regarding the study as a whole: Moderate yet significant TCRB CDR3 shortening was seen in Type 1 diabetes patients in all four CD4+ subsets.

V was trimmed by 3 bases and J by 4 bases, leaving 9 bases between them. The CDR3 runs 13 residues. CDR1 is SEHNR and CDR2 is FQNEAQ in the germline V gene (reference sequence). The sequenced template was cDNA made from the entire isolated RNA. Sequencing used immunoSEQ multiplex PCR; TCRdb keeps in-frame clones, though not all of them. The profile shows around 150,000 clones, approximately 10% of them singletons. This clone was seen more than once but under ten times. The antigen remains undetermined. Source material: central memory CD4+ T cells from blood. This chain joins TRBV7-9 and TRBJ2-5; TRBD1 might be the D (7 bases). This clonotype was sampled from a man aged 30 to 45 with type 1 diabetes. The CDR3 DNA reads TGTGCCAGCAGCTTTCAGGGGGGAGAGACCCAGTACTTC. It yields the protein CASSFQGGETQYF. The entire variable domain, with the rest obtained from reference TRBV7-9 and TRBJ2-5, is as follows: DTGVSQNPRHKITKRGQNVTFRCDPISEHNRLYWYRQTLGQGPEFLTYFQNEAQLEKSRLLSDRFSAERPKGSFSTLEIQRTEQGDSAMYLCASSFQGGETQYFGPGTRLLVL.